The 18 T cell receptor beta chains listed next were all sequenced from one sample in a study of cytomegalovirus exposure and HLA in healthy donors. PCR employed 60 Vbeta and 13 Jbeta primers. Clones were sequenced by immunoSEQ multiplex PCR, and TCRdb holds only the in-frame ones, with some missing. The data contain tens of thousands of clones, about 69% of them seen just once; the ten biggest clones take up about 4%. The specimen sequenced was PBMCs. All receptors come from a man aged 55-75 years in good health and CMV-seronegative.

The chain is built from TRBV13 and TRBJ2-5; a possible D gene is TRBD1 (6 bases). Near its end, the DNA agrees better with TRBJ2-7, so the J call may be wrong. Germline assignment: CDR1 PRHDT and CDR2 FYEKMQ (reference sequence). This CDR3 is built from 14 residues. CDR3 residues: CASSSRDKSYEQYF. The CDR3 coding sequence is TGTGCCAGCAGCTCCCGGGACAAATCCTACGAGCAGTACTTC.

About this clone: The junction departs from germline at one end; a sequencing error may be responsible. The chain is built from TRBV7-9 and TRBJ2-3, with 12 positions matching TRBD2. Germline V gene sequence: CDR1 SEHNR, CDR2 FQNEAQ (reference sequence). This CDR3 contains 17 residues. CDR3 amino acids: CSSSLTDGLAGSDTQYF. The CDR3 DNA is TGTTCCAGCAGCTTAACAGATGGACTAGCGGGGTCAGATACGCAGTATTTT.

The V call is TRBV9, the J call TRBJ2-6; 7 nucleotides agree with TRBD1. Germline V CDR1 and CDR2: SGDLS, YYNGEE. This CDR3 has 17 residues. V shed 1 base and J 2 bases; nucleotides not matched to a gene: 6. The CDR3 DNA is TGTGCCAGCAGCGTAAGTCGGGACAGCACTGGGGCCAACGTCCTGACTTTC. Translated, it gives CASSVSRDSTGANVLTF. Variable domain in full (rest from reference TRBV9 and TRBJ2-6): DSGVTQTPKHLITATGQRVTLRCSPRSGDLSVYWYQQSLDQGLQFLIQYYNGEERAKGNILERFSAQQFPDLHSELNLSSLELGDSALYFCASSVSRDSTGANVLTFGAGSRLTVL.

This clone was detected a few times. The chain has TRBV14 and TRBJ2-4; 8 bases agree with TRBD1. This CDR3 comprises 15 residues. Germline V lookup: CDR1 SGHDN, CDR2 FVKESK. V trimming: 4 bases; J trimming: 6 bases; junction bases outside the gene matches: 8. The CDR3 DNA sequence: TGTGCCAGCAGCCGCCAGGACAGGGTCGGAAACATTCAGTACTTC. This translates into CASSRQDRVGNIQYF.

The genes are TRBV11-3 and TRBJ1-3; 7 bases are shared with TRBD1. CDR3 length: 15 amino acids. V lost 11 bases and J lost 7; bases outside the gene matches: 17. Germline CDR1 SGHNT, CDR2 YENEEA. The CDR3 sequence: CAGFPGTALCNTIYF. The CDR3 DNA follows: TGTGCCGGTTTCCCAGGGACAGCTCTTTGCAACACCATATATTTT.

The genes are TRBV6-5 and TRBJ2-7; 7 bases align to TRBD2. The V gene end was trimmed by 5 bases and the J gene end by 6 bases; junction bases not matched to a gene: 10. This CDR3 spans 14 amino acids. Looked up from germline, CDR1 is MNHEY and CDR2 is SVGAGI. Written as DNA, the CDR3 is TGTGCCAGCAGTGCCTACGGGTCTAGCGGCGAGCAGTACTTC. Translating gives CASSAYGSSGEQYF.

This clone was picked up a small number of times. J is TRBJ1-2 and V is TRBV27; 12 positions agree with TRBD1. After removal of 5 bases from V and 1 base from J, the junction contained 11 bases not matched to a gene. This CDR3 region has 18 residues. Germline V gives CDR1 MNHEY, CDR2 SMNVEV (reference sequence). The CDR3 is CASSPPGTGGLVNYGYTF. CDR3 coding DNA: TGTGCCAGCAGTCCCCCCGGGACAGGGGGCTTGGTTAACTATGGCTACACCTTC.

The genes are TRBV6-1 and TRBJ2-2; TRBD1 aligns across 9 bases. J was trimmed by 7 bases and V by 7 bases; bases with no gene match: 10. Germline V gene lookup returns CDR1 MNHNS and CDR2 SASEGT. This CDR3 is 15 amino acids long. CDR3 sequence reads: CASKRDRAGSGELFF. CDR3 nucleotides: TGTGCCAGCAAAAGGGACAGGGCCGGCAGCGGGGAGCTGTTTTTT.

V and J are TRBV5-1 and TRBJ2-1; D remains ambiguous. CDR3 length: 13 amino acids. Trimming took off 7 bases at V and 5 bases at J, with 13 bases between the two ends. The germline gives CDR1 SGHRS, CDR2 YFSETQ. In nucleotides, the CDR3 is TGCGCCAGCCGCCGCGGCGGTAACAATGAGCAGTTCTTC. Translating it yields CASRRGGNNEQFF.

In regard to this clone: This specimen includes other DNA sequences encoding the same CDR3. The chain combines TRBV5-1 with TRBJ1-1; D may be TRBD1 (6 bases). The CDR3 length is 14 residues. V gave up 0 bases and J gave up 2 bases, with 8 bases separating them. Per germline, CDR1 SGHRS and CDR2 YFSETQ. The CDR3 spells CASSLVQGNTEAFF. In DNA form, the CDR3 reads TGCGCCAGCAGCTTGGTACAGGGCAACACTGAAGCTTTCTTT.

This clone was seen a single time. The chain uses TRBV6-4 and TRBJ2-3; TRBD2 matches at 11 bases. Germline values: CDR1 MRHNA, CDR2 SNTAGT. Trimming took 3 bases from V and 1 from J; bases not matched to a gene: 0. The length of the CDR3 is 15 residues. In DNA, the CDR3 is TGTGCCAGCAGTGAGACTAGCGGGGGCACAGATACGCAGTATTTT. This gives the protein CASSETSGGTDTQYF.

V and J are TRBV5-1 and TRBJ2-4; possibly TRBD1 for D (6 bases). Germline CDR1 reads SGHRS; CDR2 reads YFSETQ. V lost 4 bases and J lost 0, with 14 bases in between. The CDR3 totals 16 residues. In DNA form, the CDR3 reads TGCGCCAGCAGCAACGGACAGACTCTAGCCAAAAACATTCAGTACTTC. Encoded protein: CASSNGQTLAKNIQYF.

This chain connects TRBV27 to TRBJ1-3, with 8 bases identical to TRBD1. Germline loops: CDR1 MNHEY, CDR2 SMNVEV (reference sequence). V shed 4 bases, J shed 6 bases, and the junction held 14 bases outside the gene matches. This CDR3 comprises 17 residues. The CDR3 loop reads CASSYRPPTGVENTIYF. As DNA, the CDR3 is TGTGCCAGCAGTTATAGGCCCCCGACAGGGGTTGAAAACACCATATATTTT.

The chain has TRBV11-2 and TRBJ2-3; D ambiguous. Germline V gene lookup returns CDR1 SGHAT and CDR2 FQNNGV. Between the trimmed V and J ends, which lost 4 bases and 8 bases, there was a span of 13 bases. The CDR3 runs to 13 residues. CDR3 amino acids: CASSSGSSPTQYF. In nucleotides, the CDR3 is TGTGCCAGCAGCTCGGGTTCGTCCCCTACGCAGTATTTT. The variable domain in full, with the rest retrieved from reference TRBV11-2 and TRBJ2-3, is EAGVAQSPRYKIIEKRQSVAFWCNPISGHATLYWYQQILGQGPKLLIQFQNNGVVDDSQLPKDRFSAERLKGVDSTLKIQPAKLEDSAVYLCASSSGSSPTQYFGPGTRLTVL.

The DNA of the CDR3 is TGCGCCAGCAGCCAAGATCTTATGCCGGGTACCGGGGAGCTGTTTTTT. Residues: CASSQDLMPGTGELFF. V is TRBV4-1 and J is TRBJ2-2; D gene ambiguous. From germline, CDR1 is MGHRA and CDR2 YSYEKL. Trimming pared 0 bases from V and 5 bases from J, leaving 13 bases between. The CDR3 is 16 residues long.

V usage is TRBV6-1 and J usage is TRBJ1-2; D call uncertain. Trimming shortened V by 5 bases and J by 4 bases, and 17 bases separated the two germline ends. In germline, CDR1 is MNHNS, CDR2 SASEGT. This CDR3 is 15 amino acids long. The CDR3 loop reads CASSLGAMAGYGYTF. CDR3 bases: TGTGCCAGCAGTCTGGGAGCAATGGCGGGCTATGGCTACACCTTC.

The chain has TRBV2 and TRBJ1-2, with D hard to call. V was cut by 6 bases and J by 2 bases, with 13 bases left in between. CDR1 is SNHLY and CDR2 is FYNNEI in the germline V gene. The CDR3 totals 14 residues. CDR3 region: CASRLPTVNYGYTF. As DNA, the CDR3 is TGTGCCAGCAGACTACCGACGGTAAACTATGGCTACACCTTC.

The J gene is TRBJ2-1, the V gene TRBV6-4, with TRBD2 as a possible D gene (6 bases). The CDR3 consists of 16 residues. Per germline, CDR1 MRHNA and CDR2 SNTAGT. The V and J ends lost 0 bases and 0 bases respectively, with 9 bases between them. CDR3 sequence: CASSDSGRSSYNEQFF. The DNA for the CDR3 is TGTGCCAGCAGTGACTCAGGGAGGTCCTCCTACAATGAGCAGTTCTTC.